This T cell receptor beta chain was obtained from a study of CD4 T cells in relation to SARS-CoV-2 and coronaviruses. Sequencing was performed with immunoSEQ multiplex PCR; in TCRdb, only in-frame clones are kept and a portion is missing. The sample yields about 12,000 clones, over 65% seen once. Points on this clone: Its antigen remains unknown.

The unexposed donors gave CD4+ T cells in about 2010-2018, prior to COVID-19. Isolation of CD4+ T cells took place after approximately 10 days in culture. Approximately 2 million PBMCs per well were cultured with around 9.9 IU/ml IL-2. CDR3 length: 13 residues. V dropped 1 base and J dropped 6 bases, with 10 bases sitting between them. Germline loops: CDR1 LGHDT, CDR2 YNNKEL (reference sequence). J is TRBJ2-7 and V is TRBV3-1 (or the pseudogene TRBV3-2), with D hard to call. The sample was CD4+ T cells from PBMCs, cultured in vitro. This receptor was obtained from a human donor in good health. CDR3 in DNA: TGTGCCAGCAGCCAAGGCGGTCCCGGCGAGCAGTACTTC. It translates to CASSQGGPGEQYF.